This TCR beta chain derives from a study of cytomegalovirus exposure and HLA in healthy donors. Broader study findings: Associated with cytomegalovirus, according to the listing, were 150 to 200 TCR beta chains. HLA alleles showed associations with some 15,000 TCR beta sequences in a later analysis, at a 0.05 false discovery rate. CMV serostatus was the only immune exposure information that was available.

Remarks on this clone: The antigen is undetermined.

The PCR had 60 Vbeta and 13 Jbeta primers. Original data processing: Among the unique TCR beta chains that a later analysis counted, around 82 million in all, roughly 11 million were shared. Data came from immunoSEQ multiplex PCR; TCRdb stores just in-frame clones and leaves some out. V and J calls and clone size are copied from that table; D and trimming were computed from the DNA. The repertoire holds around 140,000 clones, around 77% seen once, with about 1% in the top ten. The specimen sequenced was PBMCs. The source is an older woman in good health and CMV-seronegative.

The CDR3 bases are TGCGCCAGCAGCATCACAGGGGGCGATGGCTACACCTTC. This gives the protein CASSITGGDGYTF. This sequence joins TRBV5-1 and TRBJ1-2, with 9 positions matching TRBD1. Trimming at V came to 4 bases and at J to 6 bases, leaving 4 bases not matched to a gene. The CDR3 totals 13 residues. The germline gives CDR1 SGHRS, CDR2 YFSETQ.